The rows below give T cell receptor beta chains drawn from one sample of a study of blood T cell repertoires in COVID-19. Only in-frame clones appear in the TCRdb table, and some are missing; sequencing was by immunoSEQ multiplex PCR. The data show about 42,000 clones, around 87% seen once. Sequencing used peripheral blood. Receptors originate from a man aged 30 to 39 with active or convalescent COVID-19. CDR3s include the opening cysteine and the closing phenylalanine or tryptophan. A D gene is named only where the DNA matches it firmly. Rows may omit the clone size; those that give it use once, few, many or a size class.

cdr3_aa	cdr3_nt	v_call	clone_size	j_call	d_call
CASSRQGSNYGYTF	TGTGCCAGTAGTAGGCAGGGGAGTAACTATGGCTACACCTTC	TRBV19	.	TRBJ1-2	.
CASSVAWGLGEKLFF	TGTGCCAGCAGCGTAGCTTGGGGCTTAGGAGAAAAACTGTTTTTT	TRBV9	.	TRBJ1-4	.
CASSLGASGSTDTQYF	TGTGCCAGCAGCTTAGGGGCTAGCGGAAGCACAGATACGCAGTATTTT	TRBV7-8	.	TRBJ2-3	TRBD2
CATSEPQGAQDTGELFF	TGTGCCACCAGTGAGCCACAGGGGGCCCAGGACACCGGGGAGCTGTTTTTT	TRBV24-1	.	TRBJ2-2	TRBD1
CASSSRRNTEAFF	TGTGCCAGCAGCTCGCGGAGGAACACTGAAGCTTTCTTT	TRBV7-8	.	TRBJ1-1	.
CASSPAAGVVSTEAFF	TGTGCCAGCAGCCCGGCTGCGGGCGTGGTCTCCACTGAAGCTTTCTTT	TRBV4-2	.	TRBJ1-1	.
CASSLGFTGELFF	TGTGCCAGCAGCTTGGGCTTTACCGGGGAGCTGTTTTTT	TRBV7-2	.	TRBJ2-2	.
CASSQGTGEYDEQYF	TGCGCCAGCAGCCAAGGAACAGGGGAGTATGACGAGCAGTACTTC	TRBV4-1	.	TRBJ2-7	TRBD1
CASSAGLAGANEQFF	TGCGCCAGCAGTGCTGGACTAGCGGGAGCCAATGAGCAGTTCTTC	TRBV10-1	once	TRBJ2-1	TRBD2
CASSLIGADTYNEQFF	TGTGCCAGCAGTTTAATAGGGGCGGATACCTACAATGAGCAGTTCTTC	TRBV27	.	TRBJ2-1	.
CASGITGESTEAFF	TGTGCCAGCGGGATAACGGGGGAGAGTACTGAAGCTTTCTTT	TRBV11-2	.	TRBJ1-1	.
CASSKRGGLLHEQYF	TGTGCCAGCAGTAAACGGGGGGGCCTGCTCCACGAGCAGTACTTC	TRBV6-5	.	TRBJ2-7	TRBD2
CASSLANWGAGELFF	TGTGCCAGCAGCTTAGCCAATTGGGGGGCCGGGGAGCTGTTTTTT	TRBV7-2	.	TRBJ2-2	.
CASSDSDRVYEQYF	TGTGCCAGCAGTGATAGTGACAGGGTCTACGAGCAGTACTTC	TRBV2	.	TRBJ2-7	TRBD1
CASSLEAGLNYGYTF	TGCGCCAGCAGCTTGGAGGCAGGGCTGAACTATGGCTACACCTTC	TRBV5-1	.	TRBJ1-2	.
CASSVEGGEVNEQFF	TGTGCCAGCAGCGTAGAAGGGGGAGAGGTCAATGAGCAGTTCTTC	TRBV9	.	TRBJ2-1	.
CASSLNSIYGYTF	TGTGCCAGCAGCTTGAACAGCATCTATGGCTACACCTTC	TRBV5-4	.	TRBJ1-2	.
CASSLWSRGAAGYGYTF	TGTGCCAGCAGCTTATGGAGCAGGGGGGCGGCCGGGTATGGCTACACCTTC	TRBV7-8	few	TRBJ1-2	TRBD1
CASSPTRGGSQETQYF	TGTGCCAGCAGCCCAACCAGGGGCGGGAGCCAAGAGACCCAGTACTTC	TRBV7-3	.	TRBJ2-5	.
CASRGSADRGSEKLFF	TGCGCCAGCCGGGGATCAGCGGACAGGGGTAGTGAAAAACTGTTTTTT	TRBV5-1	.	TRBJ1-4	TRBD1
CASSVGGALSNEQFF	TGTGCCAGCAGCGTAGGCGGAGCCTTAAGCAATGAGCAGTTCTTC	TRBV9	.	TRBJ2-1	.
CASSFGVAYEQYF	TGTGCCAGCAGTTTCGGGGTGGCCTACGAGCAGTACTTC	TRBV27	.	TRBJ2-7	.
CASSLILRGNEQFF	TGTGCCAGCAGTTTAATTCTGCGGGGGAATGAGCAGTTCTTC	TRBV28	once	TRBJ2-1	TRBD2
CASSLDQGRVGWHGYTF	TGTGCCAGCAGCCTGGACCAGGGAAGAGTCGGCTGGCATGGCTACACCTTC	TRBV9	.	TRBJ1-2	.
CASSYSGISNQPQHF	TGTGCCAGCAGTTATTCGGGAATTAGCAATCAGCCCCAGCATTTT	TRBV6-2/TRBV6-3	.	TRBJ1-5	.
CASSIDTSGTGELFF	TGTGCCAGTAGTATAGATACTAGCGGCACCGGGGAGCTGTTTTTT	TRBV19	.	TRBJ2-2	TRBD2
CASSTHYQGPRNTEAFF	TGTGCCAGTAGTACACACTATCAGGGGCCTCGGAACACTGAAGCTTTCTTT	TRBV19	once	TRBJ1-1	.
CATSGGLARSSSYNEQFF	TGTGCCACCAGTGGGGGACTAGCGAGATCCAGCTCCTACAATGAGCAGTTCTTC	TRBV24-1	once	TRBJ2-1	TRBD2
CASRSLVDSYNEQFF	TGTGCCAGCAGGAGTCTGGTAGACTCCTACAATGAGCAGTTCTTC	TRBV27	.	TRBJ2-1	.
CASSLSGQGQETQYF	TGCGCCAGCAGCTTGTCCGGACAGGGTCAAGAGACCCAGTACTTC	TRBV5-1	.	TRBJ2-5	TRBD1
CASSTGAGNTIYF	TGTGCCAGCAGTACAGGGGCTGGAAACACCATATATTTT	TRBV2	.	TRBJ1-3	TRBD1
CASSSQTGISGANVLTF	TGCGCCAGCAGCAGTCAGACAGGGATCTCTGGGGCCAACGTCCTGACTTTC	TRBV5-1	once	TRBJ2-6	TRBD1
CASSLAPGQAYEQYF	TGTGCCAGCAGCTTAGCCCCTGGACAGGCCTACGAGCAGTACTTC	TRBV7-8	.	TRBJ2-7	TRBD1
CASSSSGDSPEQYF	TGTGCCAGCAGCTCATCTGGGGACAGTCCCGAGCAGTACTTC	TRBV11-2	.	TRBJ2-7	TRBD1
CASSPWTGASGNTIYF	TGCGCCAGCAGCCCCTGGACAGGAGCCTCTGGAAACACCATATATTTT	TRBV5-1	.	TRBJ1-3	TRBD1
CASSIERGTGELFF	TGTGCCAGTAGTATAGAAAGGGGCACCGGGGAGCTGTTTTTT	TRBV19	once	TRBJ2-2	.
CASSYSWRERGDSYTF	TGTGCCAGCAGTTACTCGTGGAGGGAGAGAGGCGACAGCTACACCTTC	TRBV6-5	.	TRBJ1-2	.
CASRAGHPNTEAFF	TGTGCCAGTAGAGCGGGACACCCGAACACTGAAGCTTTCTTT	TRBV19	.	TRBJ1-1	.
CASRLQGTYGYTF	TGTGCCAGCAGGCTACAGGGAACCTATGGCTACACCTTC	TRBV27	.	TRBJ1-2	.
CASSARDSGPKTTGELFF	TGTGCCAGCAGCGCACGGGACAGCGGCCCGAAGACAACCGGGGAGCTGTTTTTT	TRBV21-1	.	TRBJ2-2	.
CASSSPGLAFYEQFF	TGTGCCAGCAGCTCCCCGGGACTAGCGTTCTATGAGCAGTTCTTC	TRBV11-2	.	TRBJ2-1	TRBD2
CASSSTGGMNTEAFF	TGTGCCAGCAGTTCGACGGGGGGTATGAACACTGAAGCTTTCTTT	TRBV2	.	TRBJ1-1	.
CASSYPGGSPLHF	TGTGCCAGCAGTTACCCAGGCGGGTCACCCCTCCACTTT	TRBV6-5	.	TRBJ1-6	.
CASSQDRGGRGLDQPQHF	TGTGCCAGCAGCCAAGATCGGGGGGGCCGTGGTTTGGATCAGCCCCAGCATTTT	TRBV3-1/TRBV3-2	.	TRBJ1-5	.
CAWSGREPGPVKNCFF	.	TRBV30	.	TRBJ1-4	.
CASSQVKGAGSPLHF	TGCGCCAGCAGCCAAGTTAAGGGGGCAGGCTCACCCCTCCACTTT	TRBV4-3	.	TRBJ1-6	TRBD1
CASSQEGGASYEQYF	TGTGCCAGCAGCCAAGAGGGCGGGGCTTCCTACGAGCAGTACTTC	TRBV3-1/TRBV3-2	.	TRBJ2-7	.
CASSHWDRAKKDSPLHF	TGTGCCAGCAGCCATTGGGACAGGGCTAAAAAGGATTCACCCCTCCACTTT	TRBV7-9	.	TRBJ1-6	TRBD1
CASSWQGALNTEAFF	TGCGCCAGCAGCTGGCAGGGGGCACTGAACACTGAAGCTTTCTTT	TRBV5-1	.	TRBJ1-1	TRBD1
CASSQPGQVPDTQYF	TGTGCCAGCAGCCAGCCGGGACAGGTTCCGGATACGCAGTATTTT	TRBV4-2	.	TRBJ2-3	TRBD1
CASSESRGNERGYTF	TGTGCCAGCAGTGAATCTCGGGGGAATGAAAGAGGCTACACCTTC	TRBV2	.	TRBJ1-2	.
CASSEGMGGWQPQHF	TGTGCCAGCAGTGAGGGTATGGGAGGGTGGCAGCCCCAGCATTTT	TRBV6-1	.	TRBJ1-5	.
CASSPGGSDTGELFF	TGTGCCAGCAGCCCGGGGGGGTCTGACACCGGGGAGCTGTTTTTT	TRBV7-2	.	TRBJ2-2	TRBD2
CATSSTGGGGGNQPQHF	TGTGCCACCAGCAGTACGGGGGGGGGCGGTGGCAATCAGCCCCAGCATTTT	TRBV15	.	TRBJ1-5	.
CASSMETGVHQPQHF	TGTGCCAGTAGTATGGAAACAGGGGTTCATCAGCCCCAGCATTTT	TRBV19	.	TRBJ1-5	TRBD1
CASTMGGTVEETQYF	TGTGCCAGCACCATGGGCGGGACAGTGGAAGAGACCCAGTACTTC	TRBV28	.	TRBJ2-5	.
CASREAGNSYEQYF	TGTGCCAGCAGAGAAGCCGGGAACTCCTACGAGCAGTACTTC	TRBV6-1	.	TRBJ2-7	.
CASSFTGGTGNQPQHF	TGTGCCAGCAGTTTTACCGGGGGAACGGGCAATCAGCCCCAGCATTTT	TRBV28	.	TRBJ1-5	.
CASSSRGTNEKLFF	TGTGCCAGCAGCTCCAGGGGCACTAATGAAAAACTGTTTTTT	TRBV5-6	.	TRBJ1-4	.
CASSGGTGQVHF	TGTGCCAGCAGCGGGGGGACAGGGCAAGTCCACTTT	TRBV7-8	once	TRBJ1-6	TRBD1